Detailed here is one T cell receptor (beta chain). Clones were sequenced by immunoSEQ multiplex PCR, and TCRdb holds only the in-frame ones, with some missing. The sample consists of about 490,000 clones, roughly 80% of them appearing once. This sample stems from a study of shared clonotypes between healthy human individuals. Trimming removed 3 bases from V and 1 base from J; junction bases left unmatched: 0. From germline, CDR1 is SEHNR and CDR2 FQNEAQ (reference sequence). The CDR3 runs to 16 residues. The J gene is TRBJ2-4, the V gene TRBV7-9, with 13 nucleotides matching TRBD2. This sequence was found in a woman in her thirties or forties in good health. Some clones in this sample may be carry-over from other donors' samples. The specimen sequenced was PBMCs. The CDR3 nucleotides read TGTGCCAGCAGCTTGACTAGCGGGAGGGCCAAAAACATTCAGTACTTC. Amino acids: CASSLTSGRAKNIQYF.